This TCR beta chain stems from a study of OX40 agonist ivuxolimab in advanced cancers. As for this clone: Its antigen remains unknown.

This CDR3 region has 18 residues. Per the germline V gene, CDR1 is SEHNR and CDR2 is FQNEAQ (reference sequence). With 1 base removed from V and 0 bases from J, the gap between germline ends came to 17 bases. Study-wide results and caveats: At 0.1 to 3.0 mg/kg and by week 6, clonal expansion occurred in CD4+ and CD8+ blood T cells.

The assay was immunoSEQ multiplex PCR, and TCRdb's table has in-frame clones only and misses some. The data show roughly 46,000 clones, roughly 84% seen once. Sequenced here: CD4+ or CD8+ T cells sorted from blood, sampled in a trial of the OX40 agonist ivuxolimab. This sequence originates from an adult with an advanced solid tumor such as melanoma, head and neck, liver or kidney cancer. The V gene is TRBV7-9, the J gene TRBJ2-3; possible D gene TRBD1, 6 bases. The CDR3 DNA sequence: TGTGCCAGCAGCTTAGGCCAGGGGTCTCCATCTAGCACAGATACGCAGTATTTT. Amino acid sequence: CASSLGQGSPSSTDTQYF.